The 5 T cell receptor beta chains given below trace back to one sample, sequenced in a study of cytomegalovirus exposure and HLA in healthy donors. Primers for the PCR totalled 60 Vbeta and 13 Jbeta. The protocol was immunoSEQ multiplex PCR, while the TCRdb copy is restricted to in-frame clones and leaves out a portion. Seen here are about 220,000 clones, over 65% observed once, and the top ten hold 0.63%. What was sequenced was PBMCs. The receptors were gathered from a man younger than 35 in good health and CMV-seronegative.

The CDR3 bases are TGTGCCAGCGAAAGCGGGACAGGAACCTACGAGCAGTACTTC. This translates into CASESGTGTYEQYF. This rearrangement joins TRBV2 to TRBJ2-5, with D tentatively TRBD1 (8 bases). The J call may be faulty, since TRBJ2-7 better matches the DNA end. This CDR3 spans 14 amino acids. Germline CDR1 reads SNHLY; CDR2 reads FYNNEI.

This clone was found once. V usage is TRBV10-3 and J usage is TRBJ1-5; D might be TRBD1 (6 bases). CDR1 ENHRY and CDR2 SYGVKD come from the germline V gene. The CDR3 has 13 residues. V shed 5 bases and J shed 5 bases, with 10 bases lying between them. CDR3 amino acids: CAISPYRDQPQHF. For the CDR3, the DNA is TGTGCCATCAGTCCTTACAGGGATCAGCCCCAGCATTTT.

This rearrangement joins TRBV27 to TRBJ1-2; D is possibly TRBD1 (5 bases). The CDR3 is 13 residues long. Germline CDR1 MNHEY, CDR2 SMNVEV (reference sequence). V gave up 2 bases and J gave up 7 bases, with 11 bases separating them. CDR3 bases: TGTGCCAGCAGTTTACAGGGTACGGGTGGCTACACCTTC. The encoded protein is CASSLQGTGGYTF.

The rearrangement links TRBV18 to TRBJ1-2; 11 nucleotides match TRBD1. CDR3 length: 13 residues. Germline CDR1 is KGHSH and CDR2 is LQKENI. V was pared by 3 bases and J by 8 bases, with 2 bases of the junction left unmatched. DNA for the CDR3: TGTGCCAGCTCACCTGGGACAGGGGGAGGCTACACCTTC. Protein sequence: CASSPGTGGGYTF.

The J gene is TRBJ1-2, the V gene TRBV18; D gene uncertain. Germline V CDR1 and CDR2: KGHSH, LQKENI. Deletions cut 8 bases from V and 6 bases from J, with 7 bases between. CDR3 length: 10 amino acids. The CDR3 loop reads CASLRDGYTF. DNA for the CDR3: TGTGCCAGCCTTCGTGATGGCTACACCTTC.